This paragraph reports one TCR beta chain. These data originate in a study of blood T cell repertoires in COVID-19. The overall study: The United States, Italy and Spain provided the acute and convalescent COVID-19 samples. T cells, B-cell-depleted T cells, or PBMCs provided the cDNA or gDNA that served as material.

Only in-frame clones appear in the TCRdb table, and some are missing; sequencing was by immunoSEQ multiplex PCR. The data contain some 170,000 clones, 60% to 80% of them singletons. This clonotype was sampled from a woman in her seventies with acute or convalescent COVID-19. The specimen sequenced was peripheral blood.

The CDR3 here is CASSPDQAALHEQFF. For the CDR3, the DNA is TGTGCCAGCTCACCAGATCAGGCCGCGCTCCATGAGCAGTTCTTC. This rearrangement joins TRBV18 to TRBJ2-1; D is unresolved. V lost 2 bases and J 8 bases, leaving 16 bases between the germline ends. In germline, CDR1 is KGHSH, CDR2 LQKENI. The CDR3 consists of 15 residues.